The 30 T cell receptor beta chains below were found in one sample sequenced in a study of CXCR3-negative and CXCR3-positive naive CD8 T cells (dated by TCRdb to between 2018 and 2021). The sequencing machine was a NextSeq 550. The Human TCR Profiling Kit (MiLaboratory) was used to make UMI-labeled 5' RACE TRB cDNA libraries. TCRdb reprocessed the reads; each CDR3 protein sequence makes one entry, and DNA is unavailable. This sample's table contains about 58,000 distinct CDR3 sequences. The biggest ten clones account for approximately 0.43% of the sample. Sequenced input: naive CXCR3- CD8+ T cells from blood. The cell subset or site label, as the study defines it: CD45RO-CCR7+CD27+CD95- naive CD8+ T cells lacking CXCR3 (TNR3-). These receptors were taken from a human donor in good health. Some clones in this sample may be carry-over from other donors' samples.

The chain combines TRBV11-1 with TRBJ1-4; TCRdb indicates TRBD1, and absent DNA this call remains unverified. The CDR3 runs to 15 residues. Germline values: CDR1 SGHAT, CDR2 FQDESV (reference sequence). The CDR3 is CASSPAGRAEEKLFF.

The chain uses TRBV7-2 and TRBJ2-1; the D gene TCRdb calls, TRBD2, cannot be checked with no DNA. The CDR3 consists of 16 residues. CDR1 SGHTA and CDR2 FQGNSA come from the germline V gene. The CDR3 reads CASSPPGLAGINEQFF.

This chain connects TRBV5-1 to TRBJ1-2; checking the TCRdb D call of TRBD1 is not possible without DNA. Germline assignment: CDR1 SGHRS and CDR2 YFSETQ. The CDR3 is made up of 13 amino acids. The CDR3 reads CASSPDSNYGYTF.

The gene calls are TRBV10-3 and TRBJ2-7. Germline CDR1 reads ENHRY; CDR2 reads SYGVKD. CDR3 length: 16 amino acids. The CDR3 reads CAISESGNPAVYEQYF.

The gene calls are TRBV21-1 and TRBJ2-5; TCRdb designates TRBD2, a call that cannot be tested without DNA. TRBV21-1 is a pseudogene. This CDR3 is 14 amino acids long. Here the CDR3 reads CASSKGGPWETQYF.

The chain recombines TRBV4-3 with TRBJ2-5. In germline, CDR1 is LGHNA, CDR2 YSLEER. CDR3 length: 15 amino acids. Here the CDR3 reads CASSQDLGAQETQYF.

The rearrangement links TRBV6-5 to TRBJ2-5; the TCRdb call, TRBD2, lacks DNA for checking. Germline CDR1 reads MNHEY; CDR2 reads SVGAGI. The CDR3 consists of 16 residues. CDR3 sequence reads: CASSYYTSGGGETQYF.

This rearrangement joins TRBV28 to TRBJ2-2. Germline V gene data show CDR1 as MDHEN and CDR2 as SYDVKM. The CDR3 extends over 15 amino acids. This CDR3 is CASSPIPDVTGELFF.

The J gene is TRBJ2-2, the V gene TRBV7-6; the D call of TRBD2 rests on TCRdb alone, since no DNA is present to check it. CDR1 and CDR2 from the germline V gene are SGHVS and FNYEAQ. The CDR3 has 14 amino acids. CDR3 loop: CASSSLAGVGELFF.

The rearrangement uses TRBV7-3 and TRBJ1-1; with no DNA, the TCRdb D assignment of TRBD1 cannot be verified. This CDR3 region has 13 residues. Per germline, CDR1 SGHTA and CDR2 FQGTGA. CDR3 region: CASSFGGITEAFF.

The V call is TRBV7-3, the J call TRBJ2-1; the D call from TCRdb, TRBD2, cannot be confirmed without DNA. This CDR3 has 14 residues. The germline V gene has CDR1 SGHTA and CDR2 FQGTGA. CDR3 in amino acids: CASSLLAGYNEQFF.

This chain uses TRBV5-1 with TRBJ2-5; TCRdb calls TRBD1, which cannot be checked without DNA. The germline V gene encodes CDR1 SGHRS and CDR2 YFSETQ. This CDR3 has 14 amino acids. Here the CDR3 reads CASSLDRLQETQYF.

The rearrangement links TRBV7-9 to TRBJ2-7. The CDR3 extends over 13 amino acids. Germline V gene data show CDR1 as SEHNR and CDR2 as FQNEAQ (reference sequence). The chain's CDR3 is CASSLALRYEQYF. The variable domain in full, with the rest retrieved from reference TRBV7-9 and TRBJ2-7, is DTGVSQNPRHKITKRGQNVTFRCDPISEHNRLYWYRQTLGQGPEFLTYFQNEAQLEKSRLLSDRFSAERPKGSFSTLEIQRTEQGDSAMYLCASSLALRYEQYFGPGTRLTVT.

The J gene is TRBJ2-1, the V gene TRBV5-6; checking the TCRdb D call of TRBD2 is not possible without DNA. Germline V CDR1 and CDR2: SGHDT, YYEEEE. The CDR3 extends over 15 amino acids. The CDR3 protein is CASSLVWAGGSEQFF.

The chain employs TRBV29-1 and TRBJ2-2; the TCRdb call, TRBD1, lacks DNA for checking. The CDR3 runs to 13 residues. Per germline, CDR1 SQVTM and CDR2 ANQGSEA. The CDR3 spells CSVDRGDTGELFF.

CDR3 amino acids: CASSQYWASGGGTDTQYF. The gene calls are TRBV5-5 and TRBJ2-3; the TCRdb call, TRBD2, lacks DNA for checking. In germline, CDR1 is SGHKS, CDR2 YYEKEE (reference sequence). The CDR3 has 18 amino acids.

J is TRBJ2-1 and V is TRBV29-1; TCRdb names TRBD2, which stays unverified in the absence of DNA. Per the germline V gene, CDR1 is SQVTM and CDR2 is ANQGSEA. This CDR3 is 14 amino acids long. Here the CDR3 reads CSAEVGLVYNEQFF.

This chain connects TRBV7-3 to TRBJ1-6. Per the germline V gene, CDR1 is SGHTA and CDR2 is FQGTGA. This CDR3 comprises 17 residues. The CDR3 sequence: CASSPTGPSNYNSPLHF.

The V and J genes are TRBV29-1 and TRBJ2-2; TCRdb picks TRBD1, but there is no DNA to check that call. The CDR3 covers 14 residues. Germline values: CDR1 SQVTM, CDR2 ANQGSEA. The CDR3 loop reads CSVSGRGGTGELFF.

V and J are TRBV12-3 or TRBV12-4 and TRBJ2-1; TCRdb's D call, TRBD1, is unchecked because there is no DNA. This CDR3 comprises 13 residues. The CDR3 spells CASSPRQGGEQFF.

V and J are TRBV29-1 and TRBJ2-7; TCRdb's assignment of TRBD2 cannot be checked, as there is no DNA. The CDR3 runs 13 residues. The germline gives CDR1 SQVTM, CDR2 ANQGSEA. The CDR3 here is CSIYGGGSYEQYF.

This chain's CDR3 is CSARGQGVGPYEQYF. The chain uses TRBV20-1 and TRBJ2-7; TCRdb selects TRBD1, and the lack of DNA leaves this call unchecked. The CDR3 extends over 15 amino acids. CDR1 DFQATT and CDR2 SNEGSKA come from the germline V gene (reference sequence).

The rearrangement joins TRBV7-8 to TRBJ2-2; TCRdb's D call, TRBD2, is unchecked because there is no DNA. Germline CDR1 SGHVS, CDR2 FQNEAQ. The CDR3 is 17 residues long. The CDR3 reads CASSPLVAGANTGELFF.

The J gene is TRBJ2-3, the V gene TRBV2; TCRdb lists TRBD1, though no DNA is available to test this call. Germline V gene data show CDR1 as SNHLY and CDR2 as FYNNEI. This CDR3 is built from 14 residues. Here the CDR3 reads CAVVAGRDTDTQYF.

The rearrangement links TRBV29-1 to TRBJ2-5; with no DNA, the TCRdb D assignment of TRBD1 cannot be verified. Germline values: CDR1 SQVTM, CDR2 ANQGSEA. This CDR3 comprises 12 residues. This CDR3 is CSVEGVEETQYF.

The chain uses TRBV7-2 and TRBJ2-6; the D gene TCRdb calls, TRBD2, cannot be checked with no DNA. The CDR3 spans 20 residues. Germline CDR1 and CDR2: SGHTA and FQGNSA. Here the CDR3 reads CASSSQTDGPPLSGANVLTF.

This chain links TRBV6-4 with TRBJ2-5. Germline V gives CDR1 MRHNA, CDR2 SNTAGT. The CDR3 length is 14 residues. The CDR3 is CASSEWASQETQYF.

The chain couples TRBV21-1 to TRBJ1-1. TRBV21-1 is reported as a pseudogene. The CDR3 consists of 15 residues. The CDR3 protein is CASSRKRTKNTEAFF.

The rearrangement joins TRBV7-3 to TRBJ2-6. This CDR3 has 14 amino acids. Germline CDR1 is SGHTA and CDR2 is FQGTGA. CDR3 sequence reads: CASSSSREANVLTF.

This chain joins TRBV6-2 or TRBV6-3 and TRBJ2-7. The germline V gene has CDR1 MNHEY and CDR2 SVGEGT. The CDR3 spans 15 residues. The CDR3 sequence: CASITTPDSSYEQYF.